This TCR beta chain was retrieved from a study of radiotherapy plus CTLA-4 blockade in lung cancer. This CDR3 has 13 residues. Germline V gene data show CDR1 as SNHLY and CDR2 as FYNNEI. The V end lost 6 bases, the J end lost 4 bases, and 12 bases lay between the germline ends. Overall study results and limits: Once radiotherapy plus ipilimumab had been given, TCR clones derived from tumor expanded in blood.

Notes on this clone: Its antigen is as yet unknown.

Clones were read by immunoSEQ multiplex PCR, and TCRdb kept only the in-frame ones, dropping some. The sample has about 1,600 clones, 88% seen once; the top ten hold 5.3%. This chain connects TRBV2 to TRBJ2-5; no clear D. The starting material was tumor tissue, obtained from a patient treated with radiotherapy plus ipilimumab. The sequence derives from a human donor with non-small cell lung cancer who had a complete response to radiotherapy plus ipilimumab. CDR3 in DNA: TGTGCCAGCAGCCGACGGGCAGGAGAGACCCAGTACTTC. This encodes CASSRRAGETQYF.